The present entry profiles one TCR beta chain with its context. CDR3 length: 15 amino acids. The germline V gene has CDR1 LGHDT and CDR2 YNNKEL (reference sequence). J was trimmed by 6 bases and V by 4 bases; bases with no gene match: 9. These data originate in a study of T cell responses to AZD1222 COVID-19 vaccine. Profiling relied on immunoSEQ multiplex PCR, and the TCRdb table lists in-frame clones only, not all of them. The table lists more than 85,000 clones, over 85% of them singletons. This chain uses TRBV3-1 (or the pseudogene TRBV3-2) with TRBJ2-3; TRBD2 matches 8 bases. The sample in question was peripheral blood, obtained 28 days after the second AZD1222 dose. This TCR derives from an adult who received the AZD1222 COVID-19 vaccine. Here the CDR3 reads CASSLDAGGADTQYF. The CDR3 DNA is TGTGCCAGCAGCCTCGACGCGGGGGGTGCGGATACGCAGTATTTT.